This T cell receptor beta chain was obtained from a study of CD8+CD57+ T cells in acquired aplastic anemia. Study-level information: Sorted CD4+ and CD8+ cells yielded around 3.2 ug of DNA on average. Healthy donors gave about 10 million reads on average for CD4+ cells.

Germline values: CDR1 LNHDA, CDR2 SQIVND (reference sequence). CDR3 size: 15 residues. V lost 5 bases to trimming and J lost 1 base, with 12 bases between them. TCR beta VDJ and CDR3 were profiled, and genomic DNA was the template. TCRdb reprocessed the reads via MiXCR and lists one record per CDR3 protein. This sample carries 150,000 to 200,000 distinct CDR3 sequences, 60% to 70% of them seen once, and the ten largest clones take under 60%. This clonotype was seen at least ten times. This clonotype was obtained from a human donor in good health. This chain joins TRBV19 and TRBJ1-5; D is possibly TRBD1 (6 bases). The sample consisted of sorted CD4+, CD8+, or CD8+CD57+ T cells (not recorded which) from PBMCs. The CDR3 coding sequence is TGTGCCAGTAGTTGGAGGACAGAAAGCAATCAGCCCCAGCATTTT. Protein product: CASSWRTESNQPQHF. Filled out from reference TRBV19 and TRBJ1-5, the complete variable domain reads DGGITQSPKYLFRKEGQNVTLSCEQNLNHDAMYWYRQDPGQGLRLIYYSQIVNDFQKGDIAEGYSVSREKKESFPLTVTSAQKNPTAFYLCASSWRTESNQPQHFGDGTRLSIL.